This T cell receptor (beta chain) came from a study of STAT5B mutations in CD4+ large granular lymphocyte leukemia. This was a survey-level run. The protocol was immunoSEQ multiplex PCR, while the TCRdb copy is restricted to in-frame clones and leaves out a portion. Seen here are some 35,000 clones, approximately 69% observed once, and the top ten hold under 3.5%. Germline V gene lookup returns CDR1 SGHRS and CDR2 YFSETQ. The V gene lost 0 bases and the J gene lost 5 bases, with 9 bases spanning the gap. The CDR3 is 15 residues long. This chain connects TRBV5-1 to TRBJ1-6; maybe TRBD1 (6 bases). This receptor was identified in a human donor in good health. Material: CD4+ T cells from blood buffy coats. CDR3 sequence reads: CASSLVGGHNSPLHF. The CDR3, as DNA: TGCGCCAGCAGCTTGGTGGGGGGGCATAATTCACCCCTCCACTTT.